The 30 T cell receptor beta chains below were found in one sample sequenced in a study of Graves' ophthalmopathy and Graves' hyperthyroidism. Beta-chain TCR CDR3 regions were amplified from RNA transcripts. An initial RT-PCR round employing HTBI primers preceded a second-round multiplex PCR. Each CDR3 protein gets one entry after TCRdb re-called the multiplex PCR reads with MiXCR. The data contain 900,000 to 1,200,000 distinct CDR3 sequences, about 35% of them singletons. The sequenced material came from peripheral blood or thyroid tissue (not recorded which). Receptors originate from an adult man with Graves' hyperthyroidism.

This clonotype was observed at least ten times. V and J are TRBV5-1 and TRBJ1-5, with D uncertain. Germline assignment: CDR1 SGHRS and CDR2 YFSETQ. This CDR3 has 13 residues. V was pared by 1 base and J by 5 bases, with 7 bases between. The CDR3, as DNA: TGCGCCAGCAGCTTGTCGATGGATCAGCCCCAGCATTTT. It translates to CASSLSMDQPQHF. The variable domain in full, completed from reference TRBV5-1 and TRBJ1-5, reads KAGVTQTPRYLIKTRGQQVTLSCSPISGHRSVSWYQQTPGQGLQFLFEYFSETQRNKGNFPGRFSGRQFSNSRSEMNVSTLELGDSALYLCASSLSMDQPQHFGDGTRLSIL.

This clonotype was found many times. The rearrangement links TRBV5-5 to TRBJ2-7; D might be TRBD2 (6 bases). This CDR3 has 12 residues. The germline gives CDR1 SGHKS, CDR2 YYEKEE (reference sequence). V was shortened by 6 bases and J by 4 bases, with 11 bases between the two germline ends. CDR3 sequence (DNA): TGTGCCAGCACGTCTGGAGGGTACGAGCAGTACTTC. Its translation is CASTSGGYEQYF.

This clonotype has ten or more counts. V gene TRBV7-8 combines with J gene TRBJ1-4; D not certain. The CDR3 is made up of 15 amino acids. Germline loops: CDR1 SGHVS, CDR2 FQNEAQ. Deletions cut 6 bases from V and 2 bases from J, with 13 bases between. In nucleotides, the CDR3 is TGTGCCAGCAGACCACTCACAGCGACTAATGAAAAACTGTTTTTT. As protein: CASRPLTATNEKLFF.

This chain uses TRBV12-3 or TRBV12-4 with TRBJ2-7, with D tentatively TRBD1 or TRBD2 (5 bases each). The CDR3 sequence is 15 residues long. V lost 7 bases to trimming and J lost 4 bases, with 20 bases between them. CDR3 loop: CASTRDRSTGYEQYF. In DNA, the CDR3 is TGTGCCAGCACCCGGGACCGATCCACAGGTTACGAGCAGTACTTC.

The chain combines TRBV24-1 with TRBJ2-5, with TRBD2 matching 8 bases. CDR3 length: 15 residues. The germline V gene encodes CDR1 KGHDR and CDR2 SFDVKD. The V and J ends lost 2 bases and 7 bases, in that order; junction bases with no gene match: 8. CDR3 coding DNA: TGTGCCACCAGTGATTACACTAGCGGAACGGGGACCCAGTACTTC. Amino acid sequence: CATSDYTSGTGTQYF.

This chain uses TRBV25-1 with TRBJ2-5; perhaps TRBD2 as D (6 bases). In germline, CDR1 is MGHDK, CDR2 SYGVNS. Trimming pared 8 bases from V and 2 bases from J, leaving 18 bases between. This CDR3 contains 15 residues. CDR3 residues: CASRKAGAGQETQYF. DNA of the CDR3: TGTGCCAGCCGAAAAGCGGGTGCCGGTCAAGAGACCCAGTACTTC.

This clonotype was seen repeatedly, ten times or more. The genes are TRBV5-8 and TRBJ2-7, with D possibly called TRBD1 or TRBD2 (5 bases each). V was clipped by 4 bases and J by 9 bases, with 11 bases between them. Germline V lookup: CDR1 SGHTS, CDR2 YDEGEE. The CDR3 has 11 amino acids. CDR3 coding DNA: TGTGCCAGCAGCGTGCAGGGACGGCAGTACTTC. Encoded protein: CASSVQGRQYF.

The chain uses TRBV11-1 and TRBJ1-5, with D perhaps matching TRBD1 (5 bases). Between the trimmed V and J ends, which lost 6 bases and 5 bases, there was a span of 17 bases. The CDR3 extends over 15 amino acids. The germline gives CDR1 SGHAT, CDR2 FQDESV (reference sequence). The CDR3 protein is CASSFRGFGDQPQHF. In nucleotides, the CDR3 is TGTGCCAGCAGTTTCCGGGGGTTTGGCGATCAGCCCCAGCATTTT.

This clonotype has at least ten counts. The chain combines TRBV15 with TRBJ1-1; D is undetermined. Germline CDR1 LNHNV, CDR2 YYDKDF (reference sequence). V was trimmed by 5 bases and J by 1 base, leaving 14 bases between them. The CDR3 sequence is 15 residues long. This CDR3 is CATSLRTGKNTEAFF. DNA for the CDR3: TGTGCCACCAGCTTGCGGACGGGAAAGAACACTGAAGCTTTCTTT.

This clonotype was seen many times. This sequence joins TRBV6-5 and TRBJ1-5; D not certain. V lost 7 bases and J lost 0, with 7 bases in between. Germline V gives CDR1 MNHEY, CDR2 SVGAGI. The CDR3 spans 13 residues. CDR3: CASMGGSNQPQHF. DNA of the CDR3: TGTGCCAGCATGGGTGGTAGCAATCAGCCCCAGCATTTT.

V gene TRBV29-1 combines with J gene TRBJ2-7; 14 positions agree with TRBD2. V lost 6 bases to trimming and J lost 0 bases; unmatched junction nucleotides: 10. Germline loops: CDR1 SQVTM, CDR2 ANQGSEA. The CDR3 length is 17 residues. The CDR3 DNA sequence: TGCAGCGTCGGGACTAGCGGGAGCATTCTGAGCTCCTACGAGCAGTACTTC. This encodes CSVGTSGSILSSYEQYF.

As for this clonotype: A much larger clone is a single base away; this may be a read error. The CDR3 ends on some other residue instead of the conserved phenylalanine or tryptophan, so this is likely a read error. The rearrangement uses TRBV20-1 and TRBJ2-5; 10 nucleotides match TRBD1. The V and J ends lost 5 bases and 2 bases, in that order; junction bases with no gene match: 5. The germline CDR1 and CDR2 sequences are DFQATT and SNEGSKA (reference sequence). CDR3 length equals 14 residues. The CDR3 DNA reads as TGCAGTGCTCCCGGGGGACAGGGGCAAGAGACCCAGTACTTA. Protein sequence: CSAPGGQGQETQYL.

CDR3 region: CASSLAPEWGAGGTEAFF. The CDR3 coding sequence is TGTGCCAGCAGTTTAGCGCCCGAATGGGGGGCCGGGGGCACTGAAGCTTTCTTT. V is TRBV12-3 or TRBV12-4 and J is TRBJ1-1; D may be TRBD1 (6 bases). This CDR3 is 18 amino acids long. Trimming removed 0 bases at V and 4 bases at J, with 21 bases between.

The chain has TRBV4-3 and TRBJ1-6; D is unresolved. This CDR3 spans 14 amino acids. V lost 5 bases and J 3 bases, leaving 8 bases between the germline ends. CDR1 is LGHNA, CDR2 YSLEER, per germline. The chain's CDR3 is CASSKSYYNSPLHF. In DNA form, the CDR3 reads TGCGCCAGCAGCAAGTCCTACTATAATTCACCCCTCCACTTT.

This clonotype was detected many times. The V and J genes are TRBV9 and TRBJ2-5; D not resolved. The CDR3 contains 14 residues. Trimming took off 0 bases at V and 5 bases at J, with 11 bases between the two ends. CDR1 is SGDLS, CDR2 YYNGEE, per germline. The chain's CDR3 is CASSVALGGETQYF. The CDR3 nucleotides are TGTGCCAGCAGCGTAGCTCTGGGTGGGGAGACCCAGTACTTC.

This clonotype was detected many times. The rearrangement uses TRBV29-1 and TRBJ1-2; D perhaps matches TRBD1 (5 bases). The CDR3 spans 16 residues. The germline V gene encodes CDR1 SQVTM and CDR2 ANQGSEA. Trimming shortened V by 4 bases and J by 3 bases, and 21 bases separated the two germline ends. The CDR3 coding sequence is TGCAGCGTTGCCCTGCTCGGGGCCTCAGCCTACTATGGCTACACCTTC. Its protein is CSVALLGASAYYGYTF.

This chain uses TRBV7-9 with TRBJ2-6; 9 bases match TRBD1. The length of the CDR3 is 17 residues. Unmatched junction bases numbered 3, after V lost 1 base and J lost 2 bases. Germline CDR1 SEHNR, CDR2 FQNEAQ (reference sequence). CDR3 DNA sequence: TGTGCCAGCAGCTTAGGGACAGGGGCCCCTGGGGCCAACGTCCTGACTTTC. Translation: CASSLGTGAPGANVLTF.

This clonotype was counted between two and nine times. This sequence joins TRBV29-1 and TRBJ2-7; 7 nucleotides match TRBD1. Germline lookup yields CDR1 SQVTM and CDR2 ANQGSEA. The CDR3 is 12 amino acids. V lost 5 bases and J lost 6; bases outside the gene matches: 7. CDR3 nucleotide sequence: TGCAGCGTTCCAACAGGGGCTGCCGAGCAGTACTTC. This sequence encodes CSVPTGAAEQYF.

The CDR3 coding sequence is TGTGCCAGCAGCCAAGGGTTTACGGAGTACTTC. This sequence encodes CASSQGFTEYF. The genes are TRBV3-1 and TRBJ2-7; D is undetermined. The germline V gene encodes CDR1 LGHDT and CDR2 YNNKEL (reference sequence). V dropped 1 base and J dropped 11 bases, with 9 bases sitting between them. The CDR3 consists of 11 residues.

The chain carries TRBV12-3 or TRBV12-4 and TRBJ1-1; D not certain. This CDR3 is 12 amino acids long. The V gene lost 8 bases and the J gene lost 7 bases, with 14 bases spanning the gap. The CDR3 coding sequence is TGTGCCAGCGGAGGACGGGCGTTTGAAGCTTTCTTT. It translates to CASGGRAFEAFF.

The chain is built from TRBV7-2 and TRBJ2-5, with 7 bases fitting TRBD2. The germline CDR1 and CDR2 sequences are SGHTA and FQGNSA. The CDR3 loop spans 13 amino acids. V shed 5 bases, J shed 9 bases, and the junction held 9 bases outside the gene matches. The CDR3 region has the DNA TGTGCCAGCAGCCAGGCGCGGGGGAAGCCCCAGTACTTC. This codes for CASSQARGKPQYF.

V usage is TRBV29-1 and J usage is TRBJ1-2; 9 nucleotides match TRBD1. Trimming removed 7 bases from V and 7 bases from J; junction bases left unmatched: 13. The CDR3 length is 14 residues. CDR1 is SQVTM and CDR2 is ANQGSEA in the germline V gene. The CDR3 bases are TGCAGCGGATGGACAGGGGCATTAAGTTTTGGCTACACCTTC. Translated: CSGWTGALSFGYTF.

This chain links TRBV7-2 with TRBJ2-5; 9 bases map to TRBD2. J gave up 2 bases and V 2 bases, and 12 bases lay outside the gene matches. The CDR3 extends over 18 amino acids. Germline loops: CDR1 SGHTA, CDR2 FQGNSA. Here the CDR3 DNA reads TGTGCCAGCAGCTTACCTCGCGGGAGGGCCTCATTTCAAGAGACCCAGTACTTC. Translation gives CASSLPRGRASFQETQYF.

This clonotype was seen many times. The CDR3 bases are TGCGCCAGCAGCCAAGAAGGGGGGCCAGAGACCCAGTACTTC. It translates to CASSQEGGPETQYF. The rearrangement links TRBV4-3 to TRBJ2-5; D may match TRBD1 or TRBD2 (6 bases each). This CDR3 is built from 14 residues. The germline gives CDR1 LGHNA, CDR2 YSLEER. Trimming took off 0 bases at V and 4 bases at J, with 9 bases between the two ends.

The chain is built from TRBV30 and TRBJ2-5; D is unclear. The CDR3 spans 13 residues. The V end was cut by 2 bases, the J end by 4 bases, with 11 bases between. In germline, CDR1 is GTSNPN, CDR2 SVGIG (reference sequence). Here the CDR3 reads CAWSPDLRETQYF. The CDR3, as DNA: TGTGCCTGGAGTCCGGACCTCCGAGAGACCCAGTACTTC.

This clonotype was detected ten times or more. The chain joins TRBV7-7 to TRBJ2-2, with D perhaps matching TRBD1 or TRBD2 (5 bases each). Trimming removed 4 bases at V and 4 bases at J, with 10 bases between. This CDR3 has 14 amino acids. Germline V gene sequence: CDR1 SSHAT, CDR2 FNYEAQ (reference sequence). The CDR3 bases are TGTGCCAGCAGCTACGGGACGGCCACCGGGGAGCTGTTTTTT. Encoded protein: CASSYGTATGELFF.

This clonotype has at least ten counts. The genes are TRBV10-3 and TRBJ2-5, with D possibly being TRBD1 or TRBD2 (5 bases each). CDR3 size: 15 residues. The V and J ends lost 6 bases and 5 bases respectively, with 19 bases between them. CDR1 is ENHRY, CDR2 SYGVKD, per germline. The CDR3 is CAISGVGASGETQYF. In DNA, the CDR3 is TGTGCCATCAGCGGGGTCGGGGCGTCTGGGGAGACCCAGTACTTC.

The chain joins TRBV20-1 to TRBJ1-1; no definite D call. This CDR3 comprises 12 residues. Trimming removed 7 bases at V and 6 bases at J, with 15 bases between. CDR1 DFQATT and CDR2 SNEGSKA come from the germline V gene (reference sequence). The CDR3 sequence: CSERQDGAEAFF. The CDR3 bases are TGCAGTGAGCGGCAGGATGGCGCTGAAGCTTTCTTT.

The chain employs TRBV20-1 and TRBJ2-5; D not certain. Germline V gives CDR1 DFQATT, CDR2 SNEGSKA (reference sequence). CDR3 size: 9 residues. V gave up 1 base and J gave up 13 bases, with 7 bases separating them. The CDR3 sequence: CSARGGLYF. The CDR3 DNA reads as TGCAGTGCTAGAGGTGGTCTGTACTTC.

This clonotype was seen ten or more times. The chain uses TRBV12-3 or TRBV12-4 and TRBJ2-7, with 8 bases identical to TRBD1. The CDR3 length is 12 residues. J was trimmed by 7 bases and V by 6 bases; bases with no gene match: 5. CDR3 in DNA: TGTGCCAGCAGGCAGGGGGCCGAGGAGCAGTACTTC. Translated: CASRQGAEEQYF.